The rows below give T cell receptor beta chains drawn from one sample of a study of cytomegalovirus exposure and HLA in healthy donors. Sequencing used immunoSEQ multiplex PCR; TCRdb keeps in-frame clones, though not all of them. Among 100,000 to 150,000 clones listed, 85% to 90% were seen once. Sequenced sample: PBMCs. The receptors were sampled from a woman between 18 and 30 years old in good health and CMV-seronegative. Both conserved end residues are part of each CDR3. D genes are given only for firm matches. Size is omitted from some rows. Given values are once, few, many or a class for expanded clones.

V,size,J,D,CDR3,DNA
TRBV2,.,TRBJ2-7,TRBD2,CASGGTSGGLWEQYF,TGTGCCAGCGGAGGGACTAGCGGAGGGCTCTGGGAGCAGTACTTC
TRBV10-1,once,TRBJ2-6,.,CASSPSSGANVLTF,TGCGCCAGCTCCCCTTCCTCTGGGGCCAACGTCCTGACTTTC
TRBV19,.,TRBJ2-3,TRBD1,CASSRSGTASTDTQYF,TGTGCCAGTAGTAGATCCGGGACAGCTAGCACAGATACGCAGTATTTT
TRBV5-1,.,TRBJ2-4,.,CASSYGSGSKNIQYF,TGCGCCAGCAGCTACGGATCAGGGTCCAAAAACATTCAGTACTTC
TRBV5-1,.,TRBJ2-1,.,CASGGRGPTLNEQFF,TGCGCCAGCGGCGGACGGGGTCCTACGCTTAATGAGCAGTTCTTC
TRBV4-1,.,TRBJ2-7,.,CASSLGTSSYEQYF,TGCGCCAGCAGCCTCGGTACGAGCTCCTACGAGCAGTACTTC
TRBV29-1,.,TRBJ2-3,TRBD2,CSVGGQTSGGSDTQYF,TGCAGCGTTGGGGGACAGACTAGCGGGGGGTCTGATACGCAGTATTTT
TRBV28,.,TRBJ2-3,.,CASKRGSTDTQYF,TGTGCCAGCAAACGGGGGAGCACAGATACGCAGTATTTT
TRBV18,.,TRBJ2-7,.,CASSPIGSNDEQYF,TGTGCCAGCTCACCGATCGGGAGCAATGACGAGCAGTACTTC
TRBV19,.,TRBJ2-1,.,CASSIGGSGSYNEQFF,TGTGCCAGTAGTATCGGAGGTTCGGGATCCTACAATGAGCAGTTCTTC
TRBV30,.,TRBJ2-7,.,CAWSVPGEWTYEQYF,TGTGCCTGGAGTGTACCGGGGGAGTGGACCTACGAGCAGTACTTC